The 17 T cell receptor beta chains presented below share a single source sample, sequenced in a study of T cell clonotyping in hematopoietic cell transplantation. The protocol was immunoSEQ multiplex PCR, while the TCRdb copy is restricted to in-frame clones and leaves out a portion. This sample has about 10,000 clones, with approximately 94% found just once. Specimen: PBMCs, collected 100 days after allogeneic stem cell transplant. All receptors derive from a male patient in his fifties who had an allogeneic stem cell transplant from a related donor, so T cells may come from the graft donor. Some clones in this sample may be carry-over from other donors' samples.

The gene calls are TRBV5-6 and TRBJ2-3, with D possibly being TRBD1 or TRBD2 (5 bases each). The V gene's germline CDR1 is SGHDT and CDR2 YYEEEE. The CDR3 spans 15 residues. Deletions cut 4 bases from V and 3 bases from J, with 15 bases between. The CDR3 loop is CASSRGAATTDTQYF. The CDR3 DNA follows: TGTGCCAGCAGCAGAGGGGCAGCCACAACAGATACGCAGTATTTT.

The chain combines TRBV29-1 with TRBJ1-1; no clear D gene. This CDR3 has 14 residues. V was cut by 4 bases and J by 1 base, with 13 bases left in between. Looked up from germline, CDR1 is SQVTM and CDR2 is ANQGSEA. As DNA, the CDR3 is TGCAGCGTTGGCGCCCTGGGGTGGAACACTGAAGCTTTCTTT. It yields the protein CSVGALGWNTEAFF.

V usage is TRBV14 and J usage is TRBJ2-5; weak D call: TRBD2 (6 bases). The CDR3 is 14 amino acids. Deletions cut 0 bases from V and 3 bases from J, with 8 bases between. Per germline, CDR1 SGHDN and CDR2 FVKESK. For the CDR3, the DNA is TGTGCCAGCAGCCAAGAGGACTACAAAGAGACCCAGTACTTC. Its translation: CASSQEDYKETQYF.

The V call is TRBV28, the J call TRBJ2-7, with 7 bases aligning to TRBD1. The V and J ends lost 4 bases and 4 bases, in that order; junction bases with no gene match: 10. Germline CDR1 MDHEN, CDR2 SYDVKM. CDR3 length equals 15 residues. CDR3 DNA: TGTGCCAGCAGTTACGTGTACAGGGGCGAGTACGAGCAGTACTTC. Translated, it gives CASSYVYRGEYEQYF.

This chain joins TRBV5-1 and TRBJ1-4; D uncertain. The V end lost 3 bases, the J end lost 8 bases, and 17 bases lay between the germline ends. Germline-derived CDR1 and CDR2 are SGHRS and YFSETQ. This CDR3 has 15 amino acids. As DNA, the CDR3 is TGCGCCAGCAGCTCCTCCTCGTGGCCGGCCGAAAAACTGTTTTTT. This gives the protein CASSSSSWPAEKLFF.

This sequence joins TRBV5-4 and TRBJ2-7, with 7 bases identical to TRBD1. The J segment lost 0 bases and the V segment lost 2 bases, leaving 5 bases of the junction unmatched. Germline V gene data show CDR1 as SGHNT and CDR2 as YYREEE (reference sequence). The CDR3 is 15 amino acids. The DNA for the CDR3 is TGTGCCAGCAGCTTAGAACAGGGGAGCTCCTACGAGCAGTACTTC. Translation: CASSLEQGSSYEQYF.

CDR3 DNA: TGTGCCAGCAGTTACGCGGACGAGCAGTACTTC. It is translated as CASSYADEQYF. The chain combines TRBV6-5 with TRBJ2-7; no clear D gene. CDR1 is MNHEY, CDR2 SVGAGI, per germline. The V end lost 2 bases, the J end lost 5 bases, and 4 bases lay between the germline ends. The CDR3 has 11 amino acids.

The chain couples TRBV5-1 to TRBJ2-7; no clear D. Trimming left V 5 bases short and J 7 bases short, with 22 bases between. The germline V gene encodes CDR1 SGHRS and CDR2 YFSETQ. The CDR3 runs 15 residues. CDR3 residues: CASRPTATRVREQYF. CDR3 in DNA: TGCGCCAGCAGGCCAACGGCTACAAGAGTTCGGGAGCAGTACTTC.

This chain uses TRBV5-4 with TRBJ2-6; 9 bases map to TRBD1. Unmatched junction bases numbered 8, after V lost 4 bases and J lost 9 bases. The CDR3 loop spans 15 amino acids. Germline V gene data show CDR1 as SGHNT and CDR2 as YYREEE (reference sequence). CDR3 residues: CASSEPGQGVNVLTF. The CDR3 DNA sequence: TGTGCCAGCAGCGAACCGGGACAGGGAGTCAACGTCCTGACTTTC.

The CDR3 is CSVAFGLSRGHNEQYF. The CDR3 DNA is TGCAGCGTTGCATTCGGCCTGAGCAGGGGGCACAACGAGCAGTACTTC. The genes are TRBV29-1 and TRBJ2-7; TRBD1 matches 8 bases. Germline V gene sequence: CDR1 SQVTM, CDR2 ANQGSEA. The V and J ends lost 4 bases and 5 bases, in that order; junction bases with no gene match: 16. This CDR3 spans 16 amino acids.

V is TRBV7-2 and J is TRBJ2-7; D is ambiguous. Trimming took 4 bases from V and 4 from J, leaving 8 bases between them. CDR1 and CDR2 from the germline V gene are SGHTA and FQGNSA. This CDR3 comprises 12 residues. This chain's CDR3 is CASSSKRYEQYF. In DNA form, the CDR3 reads TGTGCCAGCAGCTCCAAGAGGTACGAGCAGTACTTC.

CDR3 amino acids: CASSTLAGQGNYGYTF. The CDR3 bases are TGTGCCAGTAGTACCCTGGCGGGACAGGGAAACTATGGCTACACCTTC. The chain carries TRBV19 and TRBJ1-2, with TRBD1 matching 9 bases. CDR1 is LNHDA and CDR2 is SQIVND in the germline V gene (reference sequence). After removal of 4 bases from V and 2 bases from J, the junction contained 8 bases not matched to a gene. This CDR3 is built from 16 residues. Together with reference TRBV19 and TRBJ1-2, the CDR3 gives the full variable domain: DGGITQSPKYLFRKEGQNVTLSCEQNLNHDAMYWYRQDPGQGLRLIYYSQIVNDFQKGDIAEGYSVSREKKESFPLTVTSAQKNPTAFYLCASSTLAGQGNYGYTFGSGTRLTVV.

The rearrangement joins TRBV28 to TRBJ1-5; unclear D gene. V lost 5 bases and J lost 9, with 11 bases in between. This CDR3 has 12 amino acids. Per the germline V gene, CDR1 is MDHEN and CDR2 is SYDVKM. The CDR3 bases are TGTGCCAGCAGTCCGCCCCGGGGGCCCCAGCATTTT. It translates to CASSPPRGPQHF.

This clone has only one observation. CDR3 in amino acids: CASRGAAGQSYEQYF. CDR3 bases: TGTGCCAGCAGGGGGGCGGCCGGTCAATCCTACGAGCAGTACTTC. V gene TRBV28 combines with J gene TRBJ2-7, with D possibly being TRBD1 (6 bases). V lost 6 bases to trimming and J lost 1 base, with 16 bases between them. The CDR3 consists of 15 residues. CDR1 MDHEN and CDR2 SYDVKM come from the germline V gene.

This chain connects TRBV27 to TRBJ1-1; a possible D gene is TRBD1 (6 bases). V was trimmed by 6 bases and J by 0 bases, leaving 17 bases between them. Per the germline V gene, CDR1 is MNHEY and CDR2 is SMNVEV (reference sequence). This CDR3 is 16 amino acids long. The CDR3 here is CASRYTGAKVNTEAFF. The CDR3 DNA reads TGTGCCAGCAGGTACACGGGGGCGAAGGTGAACACTGAAGCTTTCTTT.

The chain is built from TRBV19 and TRBJ2-1, with TRBD2 identical over 7 bases. V dropped 5 bases and J dropped 0; count of bases not matched to a gene: 7. CDR1 is LNHDA and CDR2 is SQIVND in the germline V gene (reference sequence). The CDR3 has 16 residues. The chain's CDR3 is CASSGLAASSYNEQFF. The CDR3 DNA reads TGTGCCAGTAGTGGTCTAGCGGCCAGCTCCTACAATGAGCAGTTCTTC.

V and J are TRBV2 and TRBJ1-1; D gene ambiguous. V lost 3 bases and J 8 bases, leaving 19 bases between the germline ends. Per the germline V gene, CDR1 is SNHLY and CDR2 is FYNNEI. The CDR3 extends over 15 amino acids. CDR3 DNA: TGTGCCAGCAGTGAGGGTTCGGTCGCACCGGACGAAGCTTTCTTT. Its translation: CASSEGSVAPDEAFF.